The entry below describes one T cell receptor beta chain. Its antigen is as yet unknown. The sample is drawn from a study of tumor-infiltrating lymphocytes in primary liver carcinoma. Points from the study as a whole: Tumor region pairs showed greater overlap than either tumor-adjacent or tumor-blood pairs did. Since sampling was bulk and unsorted, CD4+ and CD8+ repertoires were not compared.

Starting material of 500 ng total RNA yielded TCR beta cDNA via a constant-region primer. Generation of the TCR beta libraries relied on three nested multiplex PCR rounds using slightly modified ARM-PCR. TRBV1-TRBV30 forward primers paired with a C-beta reverse primer drove the first two PCR rounds, approximately 11 cycles each. TCRdb independently ran MiXCR on the multiplex PCR reads; one entry per CDR3 protein. The table has approximately 300,000 distinct CDR3 sequences, over 55% seen once. In germline, CDR1 is SQVTM, CDR2 ANQGSEA. CDR3 length: 11 residues. Germline DNA was also extracted, and blood RNA derived from unsorted whole blood.

V gene TRBV29-1 combines with J gene TRBJ2-5; D is unclear. This TCR derives from a man aged 35-49 years with primary liver carcinoma and hepatitis B virus infection. Sequencing input: peripheral blood. As DNA, the CDR3 is TGCAGTGTTAAGCCAGCCCAGACCCAGTACTTC. It encodes CSVKPAQTQYF.